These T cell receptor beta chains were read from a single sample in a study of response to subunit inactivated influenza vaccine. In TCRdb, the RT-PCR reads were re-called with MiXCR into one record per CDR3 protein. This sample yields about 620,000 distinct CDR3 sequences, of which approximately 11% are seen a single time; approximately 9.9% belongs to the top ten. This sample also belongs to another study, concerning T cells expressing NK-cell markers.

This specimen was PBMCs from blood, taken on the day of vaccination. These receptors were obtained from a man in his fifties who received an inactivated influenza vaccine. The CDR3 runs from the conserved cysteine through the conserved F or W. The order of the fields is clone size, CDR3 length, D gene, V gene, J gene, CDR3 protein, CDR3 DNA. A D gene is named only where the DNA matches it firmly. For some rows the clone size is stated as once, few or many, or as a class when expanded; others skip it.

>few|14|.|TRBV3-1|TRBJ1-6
CASSQGRMNSPLHF
TGTGCCAGCAGCCAGGGACGGATGAATTCACCCCTCCACTTT
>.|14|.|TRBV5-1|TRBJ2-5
CASRTGKLQETQYF
TGCGCCAGCAGGACGGGGAAACTCCAAGAGACCCAGTACTTC
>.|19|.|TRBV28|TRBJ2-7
CASSLSPTWRHYGSYEQYF
TGTGCCAGCAGTTTGTCCCCCACGTGGAGGCACTACGGCTCCTACGAGCAGTACTTC
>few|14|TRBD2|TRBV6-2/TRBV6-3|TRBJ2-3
CASRGLAGSDTQYF
TGTGCCAGCAGGGGACTAGCGGGTTCAGATACGCAGTATTTT
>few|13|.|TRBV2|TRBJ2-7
CASSVRDPYEQYF
TGTGCCAGCAGCGTCCGGGACCCCTACGAGCAGTACTTC
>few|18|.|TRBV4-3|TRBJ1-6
CASSQDVAGRGANSPLHF
TGCGCCAGCAGCCAAGATGTTGCAGGAAGGGGCGCGAATTCACCCCTCCACTTT
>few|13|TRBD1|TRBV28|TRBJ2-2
CGIRQGNTGELFF
TGTGGCATACGACAGGGGAACACCGGGGAGCTGTTTTTT
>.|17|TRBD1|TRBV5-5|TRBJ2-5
CASSLVPGQLFQETQYF
TGTGCCAGCAGCTTGGTCCCGGGACAGCTATTCCAAGAGACCCAGTACTTC
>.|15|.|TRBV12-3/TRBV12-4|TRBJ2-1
CASSLGRALGNEQFF
TGTGCCAGCAGTTTAGGGAGGGCACTAGGAAATGAGCAGTTCTTC
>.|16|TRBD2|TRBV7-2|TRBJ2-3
CASSLTSGIWTDTQYF
TGTGCCAGCAGCTTAACTAGCGGGATCTGGACAGATACGCAGTATTTT
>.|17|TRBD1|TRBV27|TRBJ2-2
CASSSTPGTVNTGELFF
TGTGCCAGCAGTTCTACCCCCGGGACAGTTAACACCGGGGAGCTGTTTTTT
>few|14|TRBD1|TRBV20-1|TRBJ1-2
CSATDSGTAYGYTF
TGCAGTGCTACCGACTCCGGGACAGCCTATGGCTACACCTTC
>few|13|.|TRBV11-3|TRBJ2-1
CASSLGRLGEQFF
TGTGCCAGCAGCTTAGGGAGGTTGGGTGAGCAGTTCTTC
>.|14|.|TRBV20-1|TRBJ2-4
CSARVGGIMDIQYF
TGCAGTGCTAGAGTTGGGGGAATTATGGACATTCAGTACTTC
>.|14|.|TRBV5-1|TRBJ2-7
CASSLASEPYEQYF
TGCGCCAGCAGCTTGGCTAGCGAGCCCTACGAGCAGTACTTC
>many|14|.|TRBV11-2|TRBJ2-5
CASSLVGVPETQYF
TGTGCCAGCAGCTTAGTTGGGGTCCCAGAGACCCAGTACTTC
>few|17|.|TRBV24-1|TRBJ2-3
CATSDTRRAAAPDTQYF
TGTGCCACCAGTGATACCCGACGAGCGGCCGCCCCAGATACGCAGTATTTT
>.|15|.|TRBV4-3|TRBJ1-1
CASSQDLLTRGEAFF
TGCGCCAGCAGCCAAGATCTCTTAACGAGAGGGGAAGCTTTCTTT
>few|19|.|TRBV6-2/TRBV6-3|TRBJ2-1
CASSYGVSLRGHSYNEQFF
TGTGCCAGCAGTTACGGAGTATCCCTGCGGGGGCACTCCTACAATGAGCAGTTCTTC
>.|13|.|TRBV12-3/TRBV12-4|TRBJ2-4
CASSLGAQNIQYF
TGTGCCAGCAGTTTGGGGGCCCAAAACATTCAGTACTTC
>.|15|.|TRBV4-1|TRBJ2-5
CASSQVQEPRETQYF
TGCGCCAGCAGCCAAGTTCAGGAGCCAAGGGAGACCCAGTACTTC
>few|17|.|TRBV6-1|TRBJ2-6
CASSEAAGTSGANVLTF
TGTGCCAGCAGTGAAGCGGCAGGAACCTCTGGGGCCAACGTCCTGACTTTC
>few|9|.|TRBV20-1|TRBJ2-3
CSVRQEQYF
TGCAGTGTCCGGCAGGAACAGTATTTT
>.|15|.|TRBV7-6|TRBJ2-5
CASSMDAGQQETQYF
TGTGCCAGCAGCATGGACGCGGGACAACAAGAGACCCAGTACTTC
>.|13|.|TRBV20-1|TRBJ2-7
CSARDVSSYEQYF
TGCAGTGCTAGAGATGTCAGCTCCTACGAGCAGTACTTC
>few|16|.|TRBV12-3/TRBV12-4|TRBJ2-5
CASSGISGKLQETQYF
TGTGCCAGCAGTGGAATAAGCGGAAAGCTCCAAGAGACCCAGTACTTC
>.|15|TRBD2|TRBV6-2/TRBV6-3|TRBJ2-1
CASSEARGGYNEQFF
TGTGCCAGCAGTGAGGCCCGGGGGGGATACAATGAGCAGTTCTTC
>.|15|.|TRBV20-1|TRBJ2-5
CSAITGIWSQETQYF
TGCAGTGCTATCACCGGTATTTGGAGCCAAGAGACCCAGTACTTC
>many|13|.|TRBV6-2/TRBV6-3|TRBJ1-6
CASLDSQYSPLHF
TGTGCCAGCTTGGACAGCCAATATTCACCCCTCCACTTT
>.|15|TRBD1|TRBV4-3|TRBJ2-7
CASSQDRQGKNEQYF
TGCGCCAGCAGCCAAGATCGACAGGGGAAGAACGAGCAGTACTTC
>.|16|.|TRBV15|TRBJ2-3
CATSRDRGSSTDTQYF
TGTGCCACCAGCAGAGATCGGGGGTCTAGCACAGATACGCAGTATTTT
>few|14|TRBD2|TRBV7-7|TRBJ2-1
CASSQGLVPNEQFF
TGTGCTAGCAGCCAGGGACTAGTCCCCAATGAGCAGTTCTTC
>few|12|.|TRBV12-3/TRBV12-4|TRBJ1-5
CASSLVPEPQHF
TGTGCCAGCAGTTTAGTGCCTGAGCCCCAGCATTTT
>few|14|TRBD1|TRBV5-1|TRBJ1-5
CASSPKTGGQPQHF
TGCGCCAGCAGCCCTAAGACAGGGGGTCAGCCCCAGCATTTT
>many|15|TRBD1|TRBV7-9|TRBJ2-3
CASSSKDRAGDTQYF
TGTGCCAGCAGCTCGAAGGACAGGGCGGGTGATACGCAGTATTTT
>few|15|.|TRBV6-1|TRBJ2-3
CASSADSGITDTQYF
TGTGCCAGCAGTGCGGACAGCGGGATTACAGATACGCAGTATTTT
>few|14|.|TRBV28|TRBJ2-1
CASSLSASWYEQFF
TGTGCCAGCAGTTTATCGGCTAGCTGGTATGAGCAGTTCTTC
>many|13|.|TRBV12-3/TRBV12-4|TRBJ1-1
CASSFAGNTEAFF
TGTGCCAGCAGCTTTGCGGGGAACACTGAAGCTTTCTTT
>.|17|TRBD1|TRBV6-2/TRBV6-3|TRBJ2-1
CASSYSRTGSIANEQFF
TGTGCCAGCAGTTACTCGCGGACAGGGTCTATAGCGAATGAGCAGTTCTTC
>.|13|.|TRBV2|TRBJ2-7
CASSLTGSGEQYF
TGTGCCAGCAGCCTAACAGGATCGGGAGAGCAGTACTTC
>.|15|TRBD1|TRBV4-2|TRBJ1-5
CASSQDEDRGQPQHF
TGTGCCAGCAGCCAAGACGAAGACAGGGGCCAGCCCCAGCATTTT
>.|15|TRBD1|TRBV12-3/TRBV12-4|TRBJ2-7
CASSPGQGVDYEQYF
TGTGCCAGCAGTCCAGGACAGGGAGTAGACTACGAGCAGTACTTC
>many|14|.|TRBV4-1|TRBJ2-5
CASSQDPGRETQYF
TGCGCCAGCAGCCAAGATCCGGGGCGGGAGACCCAGTACTTC
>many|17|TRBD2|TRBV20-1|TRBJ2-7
CSATRTSGRGMGYEQYF
TGCAGTGCTACCCGGACTAGCGGGAGGGGGATGGGGTACGAGCAGTACTTC
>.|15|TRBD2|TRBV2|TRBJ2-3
CASRAGTSRTDTQYF
TGTGCCAGCAGGGCTGGGACTAGCCGCACAGATACGCAGTATTTT
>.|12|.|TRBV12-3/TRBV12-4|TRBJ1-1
CTSRDLRGEAFF
TGTACCAGCAGAGACCTCAGGGGCGAAGCTTTCTTT